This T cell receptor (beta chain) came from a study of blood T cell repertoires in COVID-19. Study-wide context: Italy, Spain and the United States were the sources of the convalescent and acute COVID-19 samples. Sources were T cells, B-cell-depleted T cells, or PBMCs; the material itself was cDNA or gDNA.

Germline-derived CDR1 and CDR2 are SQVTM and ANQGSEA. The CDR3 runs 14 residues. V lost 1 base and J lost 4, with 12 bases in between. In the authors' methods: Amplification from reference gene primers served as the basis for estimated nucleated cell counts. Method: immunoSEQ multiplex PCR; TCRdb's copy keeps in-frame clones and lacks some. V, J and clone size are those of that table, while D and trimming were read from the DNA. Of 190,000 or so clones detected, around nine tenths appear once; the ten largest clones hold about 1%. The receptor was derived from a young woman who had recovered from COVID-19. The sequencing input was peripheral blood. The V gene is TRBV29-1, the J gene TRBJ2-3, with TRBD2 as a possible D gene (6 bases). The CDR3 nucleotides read TGCAGCGTTGAAGCTAGCGATGTCGCAGATACGCAGTATTTT. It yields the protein CSVEASDVADTQYF.